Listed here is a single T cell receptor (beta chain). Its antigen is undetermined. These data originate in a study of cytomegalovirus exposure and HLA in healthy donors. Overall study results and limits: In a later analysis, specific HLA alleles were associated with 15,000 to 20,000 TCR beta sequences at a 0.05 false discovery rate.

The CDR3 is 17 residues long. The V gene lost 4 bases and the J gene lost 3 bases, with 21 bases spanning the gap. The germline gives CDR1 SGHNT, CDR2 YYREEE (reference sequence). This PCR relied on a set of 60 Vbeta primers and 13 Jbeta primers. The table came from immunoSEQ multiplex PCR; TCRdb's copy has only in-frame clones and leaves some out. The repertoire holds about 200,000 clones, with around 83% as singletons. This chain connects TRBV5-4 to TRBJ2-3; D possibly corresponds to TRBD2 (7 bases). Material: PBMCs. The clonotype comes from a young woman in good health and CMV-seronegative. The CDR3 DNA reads TGTGCCAGCAGCCGCCCCGGGACAAGGGAGGGTACAGATACGCAGTATTTT. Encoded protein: CASSRPGTREGTDTQYF.